This entry lists 30 T cell receptor beta chains sequenced from one sample in a study of PD-1 blockade in classical Hodgkin lymphoma. Regarding time point: newly diagnosed, previously untreated cHL patient sample. Sequencing used immunoSEQ multiplex PCR; TCRdb keeps in-frame clones, though not all of them. The sample carries about 47,000 clones, approximately 90% recorded once. Sequencing was performed on peripheral blood mononuclear cells (PBMCs). Receptors originate from a human donor with classical Hodgkin lymphoma.

The chain links TRBV4-2 to TRBJ2-1; no clear D gene. The germline V and J ends were trimmed by 0 bases and 6 bases, with 9 bases remaining between them. The germline gives CDR1 LGHNA, CDR2 YNFKEQ. CDR3 length: 14 residues. The CDR3 spells CASSQETPSNEQFF. The CDR3 region has the DNA TGTGCCAGCAGCCAAGAAACCCCCTCCAATGAGCAGTTCTTC.

The V gene is TRBV30, the J gene TRBJ1-1; 7 nucleotides line up with TRBD1. This CDR3 spans 14 amino acids. V lost 3 bases and J lost 7; bases outside the gene matches: 11. Looked up from germline, CDR1 is GTSNPN and CDR2 is SVGIG (reference sequence). The CDR3 loop is CAWSQGEGASEAFF. The CDR3 coding sequence is TGTGCCTGGAGCCAAGGGGAGGGGGCAAGTGAAGCTTTCTTT.

This rearrangement joins TRBV7-9 to TRBJ2-3; D is ambiguous. Germline V gene sequence: CDR1 SEHNR, CDR2 FQNEAQ (reference sequence). The CDR3 length is 17 residues. V lost 0 bases to trimming and J lost 6 bases, with 19 bases between them. Written as DNA, the CDR3 is TGTGCCAGCAGCTTAGCTTTACTGGTGGAGCACGGGGATACGCAGTATTTT. As protein: CASSLALLVEHGDTQYF.

The genes are TRBV9 and TRBJ2-5; TRBD1 might be the D (5 bases). The CDR3 runs to 15 residues. V lost 4 bases and J lost 1, with 14 bases in between. The V gene's germline CDR1 is SGDLS and CDR2 YYNGEE. The CDR3 region is CASSPPAGSQETQYF. CDR3 bases: TGTGCCAGCAGCCCCCCGGCAGGGTCCCAAGAGACCCAGTACTTC.

V is TRBV5-1 and J is TRBJ2-5; D is unclear. Germline loops: CDR1 SGHRS, CDR2 YFSETQ. Trimming took off 5 bases at V and 7 bases at J, with 18 bases between the two ends. The CDR3 has 14 amino acids. CDR3 DNA sequence: TGCGCCAGCAGTCGTCCGGAGCTCCGAGGGACCCAGTACTTC. Amino acid sequence: CASSRPELRGTQYF.

The chain has TRBV11-2 and TRBJ2-7, with 8 bases fitting TRBD1. The V and J ends lost 0 bases and 3 bases, in that order; junction bases with no gene match: 4. The CDR3 consists of 15 residues. Germline V gene sequence: CDR1 SGHAT, CDR2 FQNNGV. The DNA of the CDR3 is TGTGCCAGCAGCTTAGAGGTAGGACAGGGCTACGAGCAGTACTTC. Amino acids: CASSLEVGQGYEQYF.

The chain links TRBV29-1 to TRBJ1-2; 7 bases match TRBD1. Germline V gives CDR1 SQVTM, CDR2 ANQGSEA. V lost 4 bases, J lost 4 bases, and 3 bases stayed unmatched. The CDR3 spans 12 residues. CDR3 protein: CSVGQGIYGYTF. The DNA for the CDR3 is TGCAGCGTTGGACAGGGTATCTATGGCTACACCTTC.

The V gene is TRBV2, the J gene TRBJ1-2; 7 bases match TRBD1. The CDR3 is 15 residues long. Germline V gene sequence: CDR1 SNHLY, CDR2 FYNNEI. J was trimmed by 4 bases and V by 6 bases; bases with no gene match: 11. Here the CDR3 DNA reads TGTGCCAGCAGGAAAGAATTCCGGGACAGCTATGGCTACACCTTC. Its translation is CASRKEFRDSYGYTF.

This clone was recorded once. V usage is TRBV7-9 and J usage is TRBJ2-7; no reliable D call. This CDR3 spans 12 amino acids. V lost 6 bases and J lost 2, with 8 bases in between. Germline values: CDR1 SEHNR, CDR2 FQNEAQ (reference sequence). CDR3 bases: TGTGCCAGCAGGGACGGAACCTACGAGCAGTACTTC. Encoded protein: CASRDGTYEQYF. The complete variable domain, with remaining parts taken from reference TRBV7-9 and TRBJ2-7, reads DTGVSQNPRHKITKRGQNVTFRCDPISEHNRLYWYRQTLGQGPEFLTYFQNEAQLEKSRLLSDRFSAERPKGSFSTLEIQRTEQGDSAMYLCASRDGTYEQYFGPGTRLTVT.

The chain is built from TRBV5-1 and TRBJ1-1; 8 bases are shared with TRBD1. This CDR3 has 14 amino acids. Germline V gives CDR1 SGHRS, CDR2 YFSETQ. With 1 base clipped from V and 4 bases from J, the junction kept 3 bases outside the gene matches. DNA for the CDR3: TGCGCCAGCAGCTTGAGGGACAGGACCACTGAAGCTTTCTTT. Its translation is CASSLRDRTTEAFF.

The chain recombines TRBV10-3 with TRBJ2-2; D unresolved. The CDR3 length is 14 residues. Germline CDR1 is ENHRY and CDR2 is SYGVKD. Between the trimmed V and J ends, which lost 0 bases and 7 bases, there was a span of 9 bases. CDR3 amino acids: CAISESSYGGELFF. The CDR3 DNA reads as TGTGCCATCAGTGAGTCTAGCTATGGCGGGGAGCTGTTTTTT.

This clone has a single count. V usage is TRBV7-3 and J usage is TRBJ1-1; TRBD1 matches 10 bases. The V gene's germline CDR1 is SGHTA and CDR2 FQGTGA. The CDR3 contains 16 residues. The J segment lost 0 bases and the V segment lost 6 bases, leaving 7 bases of the junction unmatched. For the CDR3, the DNA is TGTGCCAGCAGATCGACAGGGGGCGCGGTGAACACTGAAGCTTTCTTT. It encodes CASRSTGGAVNTEAFF. The full variable domain, with the rest looked up from reference TRBV7-3 and TRBJ1-1, is GAGVSQTPSNKVTEKGKYVELRCDPISGHTALYWYRQSLGQGPEFLIYFQGTGAADDSGLPNDRFFAVRPEGSVSTLKIQRTERGDSAVYLCASRSTGGAVNTEAFFGQGTRLTVV.

The chain couples TRBV7-3 to TRBJ2-1, with 13 bases matching TRBD2. V dropped 5 bases and J dropped 6; count of bases not matched to a gene: 7. This CDR3 is 16 amino acids long. CDR1 is SGHTA and CDR2 is FQGTGA in the germline V gene. CDR3: CASSPGLAGAINEQFF. The DNA of the CDR3 is TGTGCCAGCAGCCCTGGACTAGCGGGAGCCATCAATGAGCAGTTCTTC.

The rearrangement links TRBV2 to TRBJ2-1; D ambiguous. Trimming removed 0 bases from V and 9 bases from J, with 12 bases in between. Germline V CDR1 and CDR2: SNHLY, FYNNEI. The CDR3 has 14 amino acids. The CDR3 protein is CASSEAEIQAEQFF. The CDR3 DNA follows: TGTGCCAGCAGTGAAGCAGAAATCCAGGCTGAGCAGTTCTTC.

This clone was observed once. The V and J genes are TRBV28 and TRBJ1-2; TRBD1 matches 11 bases. CDR1 and CDR2 (germline): MDHEN, SYDVKM. The length of the CDR3 is 15 residues. V lost 5 bases to trimming and J lost 1 base; unmatched junction nucleotides: 3. CDR3 nucleotides: TGTGCCAGCAGTCCAGGGACAGGGGGTAACTATGGCTACACCTTC. Translated, it gives CASSPGTGGNYGYTF.

The CDR3 protein is CASSSQGATTEAFF. The CDR3 DNA reads as TGCGCCAGCAGCTCACAGGGGGCGACCACTGAAGCTTTCTTT. This chain uses TRBV5-1 with TRBJ1-1, with 9 bases aligning to TRBD1. V shed 3 bases, J shed 4 bases, and the junction held 4 bases outside the gene matches. This CDR3 is built from 14 residues. Per germline, CDR1 SGHRS and CDR2 YFSETQ.

The gene calls are TRBV6-7 and TRBJ2-7; a possible D gene is TRBD2 (7 bases). TRBV6-7 is placed among ORFs of uncertain function. The CDR3 is 16 residues long. Between the trimmed V and J ends, which lost 9 bases and 6 bases, there was a span of 27 bases. The CDR3 reads CASSKTGTTPVGEQYF. In DNA form, the CDR3 reads TGTGCCAGTTCAAAAACAGGGACTACCCCGGTGGGCGAGCAGTACTTC.

The rearrangement links TRBV6-1 to TRBJ2-3; 9 positions match TRBD2. CDR1 is MNHNS and CDR2 is SASEGT in the germline V gene. V was pared by 0 bases and J by 2 bases, with 12 bases of the junction left unmatched. The CDR3 is 19 amino acids. The DNA of the CDR3 is TGTGCCAGCAGTGAAGCCCCTAGCGGGGCCCTCTCTCTCACAGATACGCAGTATTTT. Its protein is CASSEAPSGALSLTDTQYF.

The J gene is TRBJ2-1, the V gene TRBV7-3, with a weak D call TRBD2 (5 bases). The CDR3 contains 12 residues. Germline CDR1 reads SGHTA; CDR2 reads FQGTGA. Trimming pared 4 bases from V and 10 bases from J, leaving 11 bases between. CDR3 in amino acids: CASSSPGMEQFF. The CDR3 nucleotides read TGTGCCAGCAGCTCCCCGGGGATGGAGCAGTTCTTC.

The CDR3, as DNA: TGCGCCAGCAGCCAAGCCAGCGGGGAGGGCGAAAAACTGTTTTTT. Its protein is CASSQASGEGEKLFF. This rearrangement joins TRBV4-1 to TRBJ1-4; D call uncertain. Between the trimmed V and J ends, which lost 1 base and 8 bases, there was a span of 14 bases. This CDR3 has 15 residues. Looked up from germline, CDR1 is MGHRA and CDR2 is YSYEKL.

The V call is TRBV4-2, the J call TRBJ1-2, with unresolved D. CDR1 is LGHNA, CDR2 YNFKEQ, per germline. Trimming took off 0 bases at V and 1 base at J, with 9 bases between the two ends. The CDR3 is made up of 15 amino acids. This CDR3 reads CASSQDAAINYGYTF. In nucleotides, the CDR3 is TGTGCCAGCAGCCAAGACGCAGCAATTAACTATGGCTACACCTTC.

The gene calls are TRBV19 and TRBJ2-7, with 13 bases that match TRBD2. V shed 3 bases and J 4 bases; nucleotides not matched to a gene: 3. Germline loops: CDR1 LNHDA, CDR2 SQIVND (reference sequence). The CDR3 is 15 residues long. CDR3 amino acids: CASSMGLAGRYEQYF. In DNA form, the CDR3 reads TGTGCCAGTAGTATGGGACTAGCGGGAAGATACGAGCAGTACTTC.

This rearrangement joins TRBV11-2 to TRBJ1-5, with TRBD1 as a possible D gene (5 bases). This CDR3 has 12 residues. Deletions cut 5 bases from V and 7 bases from J, with 9 bases between. Germline assignment: CDR1 SGHAT and CDR2 FQNNGV. The CDR3 nucleotides read TGTGCCAGCAGCATCGAGGGGCAGCCCCAGCATTTT. It translates to CASSIEGQPQHF.

The chain employs TRBV4-2 and TRBJ2-6; tentatively, D is TRBD2 (5 bases). Germline lookup yields CDR1 LGHNA and CDR2 YNFKEQ. Trimming stripped 1 base from V and 2 bases from J, with 9 bases between. The CDR3 length is 16 residues. Written as DNA, the CDR3 is TGTGCCAGCAGCCAAGGAGCGGCGCCTGGGGCCAACGTCCTGACTTTC. As protein: CASSQGAAPGANVLTF.

The chain couples TRBV5-1 to TRBJ2-5; TRBD2 aligns across 7 bases. Germline values: CDR1 SGHRS, CDR2 YFSETQ. CDR3 size: 14 residues. V dropped 0 bases and J dropped 4; count of bases not matched to a gene: 3. The CDR3 spells CASSLDSGGETQYF. Written as DNA, the CDR3 is TGCGCCAGCAGCTTGGATTCGGGGGGAGAGACCCAGTACTTC. Drawing the rest from reference TRBV5-1 and TRBJ2-5, the complete variable domain is KAGVTQTPRYLIKTRGQQVTLSCSPISGHRSVSWYQQTPGQGLQFLFEYFSETQRNKGNFPGRFSGRQFSNSRSEMNVSTLELGDSALYLCASSLDSGGETQYFGPGTRLLVL.

This rearrangement joins TRBV10-2 to TRBJ2-3; 8 bases align to TRBD2. Trimming cost V 6 bases and J 5 bases; bases outside gene matches: 7. Germline V CDR1 and CDR2: WSHSY, SAAADI. The CDR3 runs 14 residues. In DNA form, the CDR3 reads TGCGCCAGCAGACCCGGACTAGCCGGAGATACGCAGTATTTT. Amino acid sequence: CASRPGLAGDTQYF.

V usage is TRBV5-1 and J usage is TRBJ2-1; 7 bases align to TRBD1. In germline, CDR1 is SGHRS, CDR2 YFSETQ. J lost 8 bases, V lost 0 bases, and 2 bases had no gene match. There are 13 residues in the CDR3. The chain's CDR3 is CASSLGQGDEQFF. Here the CDR3 DNA reads TGCGCCAGCAGCTTGGGACAGGGAGATGAGCAGTTCTTC.

The CDR3 bases are TGCGCCAGCAGCTTCTCCGGGACTAGCGTGGGAGATACGCAGTATTTT. Translating it yields CASSFSGTSVGDTQYF. The V and J genes are TRBV5-1 and TRBJ2-3; 10 positions match TRBD2. CDR3 length equals 16 residues. J was trimmed by 5 bases and V by 2 bases; bases with no gene match: 8. CDR1 and CDR2 from the germline V gene are SGHRS and YFSETQ.

V is TRBV2 and J is TRBJ1-2; 7 bases match TRBD1. Germline CDR1 SNHLY, CDR2 FYNNEI. CDR3 size: 19 residues. The ends lost 7 bases at V and 0 bases at J; junction bases unmatched: 20. Here the CDR3 reads CASIFETGTLLPPNYGYTF. DNA for the CDR3: TGTGCCAGCATCTTCGAGACAGGGACTCTTCTACCTCCTAACTATGGCTACACCTTC.

CDR3: CAWSVRGAETQYF. The DNA for the CDR3 is TGTGCCTGGAGTGTACGGGGGGCGGAGACCCAGTACTTC. The rearrangement uses TRBV30 and TRBJ2-5; maybe TRBD2 (7 bases). Germline loops: CDR1 GTSNPN, CDR2 SVGIG (reference sequence). This CDR3 is built from 13 residues. The V and J ends lost 0 bases and 5 bases respectively, with 10 bases between them. Combining the CDR3 with reference TRBV30 and TRBJ2-5 gives the whole variable domain SQTIHQWPATLVQPVGSPLSLECTVEGTSNPNLYWYRQAAGRGLQLLFYSVGIGQISSEVPQNLSASRPQDRQFILSSKKLLLSDSGFYLCAWSVRGAETQYFGPGTRLLVL.